This T cell receptor beta chain was observed in a study of response to subunit inactivated influenza vaccine. Study observations and caveats: Authors suggested each seasonal influenza vaccination recruits few new T cells.

TCRdb redid the calling of the RT-PCR reads with MiXCR, one entry per CDR3 protein. The data contain 650,000 to 700,000 distinct CDR3 sequences, 15% to 18% of them singletons. Details on this clonotype: The antigen remains unidentified.

The source of this sequence is a man in his fifties or sixties who received an inactivated influenza vaccine. The sample in question was PBMCs from blood, obtained approximately 13 days after vaccination.

In DNA form, the CDR3 reads TGTGCCAGCAGCTTAGTTCGGACGTCCAATGAGCAGTTCTTC. Encoded protein: CASSLVRTSNEQFF. The rearrangement uses TRBV5-5 and TRBJ2-1; unclear D gene. V shed 2 bases and J shed 6 bases, with 12 bases lying between them. The CDR3 has 14 amino acids. CDR1 is SGHKS, CDR2 YYEKEE, per germline (reference sequence).